These 21 T cell receptor beta chains were all obtained from the same sample, sequenced in a study of OX40 agonist ivuxolimab in advanced cancers. Only in-frame clones appear in the TCRdb table, and some are missing; sequencing was by immunoSEQ multiplex PCR. In the table there are more than 2,000 clones, around 85% of which are singletons. This sample comprised CD4+ or CD8+ T cells sorted from blood, obtained in a trial of the OX40 agonist ivuxolimab. The receptors derive from an adult with an advanced solid tumor such as melanoma, head and neck, liver or kidney cancer.

This clone was observed a single time. Within the sample, other DNA sequences also encode this same CDR3. V and J are TRBV4-1 and TRBJ2-7; 11 bases map to TRBD2. From germline, CDR1 is MGHRA and CDR2 YSYEKL. Losses at the gene ends were 1 base for V and 4 bases for J; bases not matched to a gene: 3. The CDR3 length is 15 residues. The chain's CDR3 is CASSQGLAGRYEQYF. In DNA form, the CDR3 reads TGCGCCAGCAGCCAAGGACTAGCGGGAAGGTACGAGCAGTACTTC.

A few counts support this clone. The gene calls are TRBV4-1 and TRBJ2-3; a weak D match, TRBD2 (6 bases). V was cut by 4 bases and J by 5 bases, with 16 bases left in between. CDR1 and CDR2 from the germline V gene are MGHRA and YSYEKL. CDR3 length equals 15 residues. CDR3 DNA: TGCGCCAGCAGCCTTAGACTAGAAAGGTTAGATACGCAGTATTTT. It codes for CASSLRLERLDTQYF.

The J gene is TRBJ2-2, the V gene TRBV13; TRBD2 is a possible D gene (6 bases). V gave up 4 bases and J gave up 5 bases, with 8 bases separating them. This CDR3 is built from 13 residues. CDR1 is PRHDT and CDR2 is FYEKMQ in the germline V gene (reference sequence). The CDR3 DNA reads TGTGCCAGCAGCTCCCGGGGGACCGGGGAGCTGTTTTTT. Translating it yields CASSSRGTGELFF.

The CDR3 here is CASSSTENTEAFF. CDR3 DNA sequence: TGTGCCAGCAGCTCGACGGAGAACACTGAAGCTTTCTTT. V usage is TRBV7-9 and J usage is TRBJ1-1; D is unclear. Germline CDR1 reads SEHNR; CDR2 reads FQNEAQ (reference sequence). This CDR3 is built from 13 residues. The V and J ends lost 4 bases and 1 base respectively, with 7 bases between them. Combining the CDR3 with reference TRBV7-9 and TRBJ1-1 gives the whole variable domain DTGVSQNPRHKITKRGQNVTFRCDPISEHNRLYWYRQTLGQGPEFLTYFQNEAQLEKSRLLSDRFSAERPKGSFSTLEIQRTEQGDSAMYLCASSSTENTEAFFGQGTRLTVV.

The gene calls are TRBV2 and TRBJ1-4; D might be TRBD1 (6 bases). This CDR3 region has 12 residues. V lost 6 bases, J lost 14 bases, and 16 bases lay in between. Germline V gene lookup returns CDR1 SNHLY and CDR2 FYNNEI. The CDR3 sequence is CASRRRTVVLFF. CDR3 coding DNA: TGTGCCAGCAGAAGACGGACAGTTGTTCTGTTTTTT. The full variable domain, rest sourced from reference TRBV2 and TRBJ1-4, is EPEVTQTPSHQVTQMGQEVILRCVPISNHLYFYWYRQILGQKVEFLVSFYNNEISEKSEIFDDQFSVERPDGSNFTLKIRSTKLEDSAMYFCASRRRTVVLFFGSGTQLSVL.

The V call is TRBV7-2, the J call TRBJ1-2, with 9 bases fitting TRBD1. CDR1 and CDR2 from the germline V gene are SGHTA and FQGNSA. The junction had 5 bases not matched to a gene; V was cut back by 5 bases and J by 7 bases. The CDR3 is 13 amino acids. DNA of the CDR3: TGTGCCAGCAGCCAAGACAGGGGGAGTGGCTACACCTTC. This codes for CASSQDRGSGYTF.

The chain has TRBV6-4 and TRBJ2-1; D call uncertain. The germline gives CDR1 MRHNA, CDR2 SNTAGT. This CDR3 comprises 13 residues. Trimming pared 3 bases from V and 10 bases from J, leaving 13 bases between. The CDR3: CASSDRDPREQFF. Here the CDR3 DNA reads TGTGCCAGCAGTGATAGGGATCCACGAGAGCAGTTCTTC.

This clone was counted once. The V call is TRBV7-2, the J call TRBJ1-1; D might be TRBD1 (5 bases). This CDR3 is 13 amino acids long. The germline CDR1 and CDR2 sequences are SGHTA and FQGNSA. Between the trimmed V and J ends, which lost 7 bases and 6 bases, there was a span of 15 bases. CDR3 sequence reads: CASKPGGGAEAFF. Written as DNA, the CDR3 is TGTGCCAGCAAACCGGGGGGGGGTGCTGAAGCTTTCTTT.

The chain links TRBV27 to TRBJ1-2; D remains unclear. This CDR3 comprises 13 residues. V was shortened by 5 bases and J by 8 bases, with 15 bases between the two germline ends. The germline CDR1 and CDR2 sequences are MNHEY and SMNVEV (reference sequence). In DNA form, the CDR3 reads TGTGCCAGCAGTCCCCGGGCACCATTGGGCTACACCTTC. Its translation: CASSPRAPLGYTF.

As for this clone: Germline and junction disagree at one end, which may indicate a read error. This rearrangement joins TRBV11-1 to TRBJ2-7; TRBD2 might be the D (5 bases). Germline assignment: CDR1 SGHAT and CDR2 FQDESV (reference sequence). The CDR3 is 15 residues long. CDR3 in amino acids: CASSLGAEFDYEQYF. As DNA, the CDR3 is TGCGCCAGCAGCTTGGGAGCGGAGTTTGACTACGAGCAGTACTTC. Using reference TRBV11-1 and TRBJ2-7 for the parts outside the CDR3, the full variable domain is EAEVAQSPRYKITEKSQAVAFWCDPISGHATLYWYRQILGQGPELLVQFQDESVVDDSQLPKDRFSAERLKGVDSTLKIQPAELGDSAMYLCASSLGAEFDYEQYFGPGTRLTVT.

V usage is TRBV7-9 and J usage is TRBJ2-7; 10 positions match TRBD1. Germline V CDR1 and CDR2: SEHNR, FQNEAQ (reference sequence). The CDR3 loop spans 19 amino acids. V lost 3 bases, J lost 0 bases, and 14 bases stayed unmatched. The CDR3 is CASSFPRDRGSFGSYEQYF. CDR3 nucleotide sequence: TGTGCCAGCAGCTTCCCCCGGGACAGGGGTTCGTTTGGCTCCTACGAGCAGTACTTC.

V gene TRBV2 combines with J gene TRBJ2-7; D is undetermined. The V gene lost 3 bases and the J gene lost 10 bases, with 19 bases spanning the gap. The CDR3 length is 14 residues. Per germline, CDR1 SNHLY and CDR2 FYNNEI. CDR3 in amino acids: CASSDRQLLGEQYF. CDR3 nucleotides: TGTGCCAGCAGTGATAGGCAATTGTTAGGAGAACAGTACTTC.

The V gene is TRBV7-8, the J gene TRBJ1-1; D is uncertain. The length of the CDR3 is 14 residues. The germline V gene encodes CDR1 SGHVS and CDR2 FQNEAQ. Trimming removed 7 bases from V and 3 bases from J, with 15 bases in between. This CDR3 reads CASKGPQRDTEAFF. The CDR3, as DNA: TGTGCCAGCAAAGGCCCCCAAAGGGACACTGAAGCTTTCTTT.

This rearrangement joins TRBV27 to TRBJ1-6, with no clear D. This CDR3 has 14 residues. CDR1 is MNHEY, CDR2 SMNVEV, per germline (reference sequence). Between the trimmed V and J ends, which lost 8 bases and 0 bases, there was a span of 8 bases. CDR3 coding DNA: TGTGCCAGCCATTTTAGCTCCTATAATTCACCCCTCCACTTT. The encoded protein is CASHFSSYNSPLHF.

The chain employs TRBV19 and TRBJ2-5; D gene ambiguous. Trimming stripped 7 bases from V and 11 bases from J, with 23 bases between. Per the germline V gene, CDR1 is LNHDA and CDR2 is SQIVND (reference sequence). The CDR3 loop spans 14 amino acids. The CDR3: CASTPGRTAIEQYF. CDR3 DNA: TGTGCCAGTACTCCGGGCCGGACGGCGATTGAGCAGTACTTC.

The CDR3 sequence is CASSSPYHYEQYF. As DNA, the CDR3 is TGTGCCAGCAGCTCGCCCTATCACTACGAGCAGTACTTC. V gene TRBV5-4 combines with J gene TRBJ2-7; D uncertain. Deletions cut 3 bases from V and 3 bases from J, with 10 bases between. Germline-derived CDR1 and CDR2 are SGHNT and YYREEE (reference sequence). The CDR3 is 13 amino acids. The variable domain in full, completed from reference TRBV5-4 and TRBJ2-7, reads ETGVTQSPTHLIKTRGQQVTLRCSSQSGHNTVSWYQQALGQGPQFIFQYYREEENGRGNFPPRFSGLQFPNYSSELNVNALELDDSALYLCASSSPYHYEQYFGPGTRLTVT.

The V call is TRBV5-4, the J call TRBJ2-7, with a tentative D call TRBD1 (6 bases). The V end lost 3 bases, the J end lost 5 bases, and 18 bases lay between the germline ends. The CDR3 contains 15 residues. CDR1 is SGHNT, CDR2 YYREEE, per germline (reference sequence). Written as DNA, the CDR3 is TGTGCCAGCAGCTCGGAACAGGGTAACTTACACGAGCAGTACTTC. Amino acids: CASSSEQGNLHEQYF. Full variable domain (rest looked up from reference TRBV5-4 and TRBJ2-7): ETGVTQSPTHLIKTRGQQVTLRCSSQSGHNTVSWYQQALGQGPQFIFQYYREEENGRGNFPPRFSGLQFPNYSSELNVNALELDDSALYLCASSSEQGNLHEQYFGPGTRLTVT.

This chain connects TRBV9 to TRBJ1-4; D is unclear. Germline V CDR1 and CDR2: SGDLS, YYNGEE. Trimming took off 4 bases at V and 7 bases at J, with 14 bases between the two ends. The CDR3 runs 14 residues. Here the CDR3 DNA reads TGTGCCAGCAGCCCGGGAGGGCTTGGTGAAAAACTGTTTTTT. Its protein is CASSPGGLGEKLFF.

The V call is TRBV13, the J call TRBJ2-2; TRBD1 matches 8 bases. The length of the CDR3 is 16 residues. V shed 4 bases, J shed 1 base, and the junction held 5 bases outside the gene matches. CDR1 PRHDT and CDR2 FYEKMQ come from the germline V gene (reference sequence). CDR3 nucleotide sequence: TGTGCCAGCAGCTCGGAGACAGGGGAGAACACCGGGGAGCTGTTTTTT. Translating it yields CASSSETGENTGELFF. The full variable domain, in which reference TRBV13 and TRBJ2-2 provide the parts outside the CDR3, is AAGVIQSPRHLIKEKRETATLKCYPIPRHDTVYWYQQGPGQDPQFLISFYEKMQSDKGSIPDRFSAQQFSDYHSELNMSSLELGDSALYFCASSSETGENTGELFFGEGSRLTVL.

By its share, this clone is large. V usage is TRBV7-9 and J usage is TRBJ1-5; unclear D gene. Per the germline V gene, CDR1 is SEHNR and CDR2 is FQNEAQ (reference sequence). The germline V and J ends were trimmed by 5 bases and 6 bases, with 14 bases remaining between them. The length of the CDR3 is 14 residues. CDR3 residues: CASSGAGFGQPQHF. Here the CDR3 DNA reads TGTGCCAGCAGCGGAGCAGGTTTCGGTCAGCCCCAGCATTTT.

V is TRBV4-1 and J is TRBJ2-1, with a tentative D call TRBD1 (6 bases). In germline, CDR1 is MGHRA, CDR2 YSYEKL. V lost 8 bases and J lost 4, with 9 bases in between. This CDR3 comprises 12 residues. CDR3 in DNA: TGCGCCAGCTCGGACAGATACAATGAGCAGTTCTTC. Translation: CASSDRYNEQFF.